The present TCR beta chain was sequenced within a study of blood T cells in healthy people across ages. This clonotype has only a few counts. Trimming took off 5 bases at V and 7 bases at J, with 20 bases between the two ends. The CDR3 covers 14 residues. In germline, CDR1 is DFQATT, CDR2 SNEGSKA (reference sequence). Then a second PCR, running roughly 7 to 11 cycles, was carried out with a sample-barcoded 5' primer and a J-beta primer mix. TCRdb reprocessed the 5' RACE reads via MiXCR and lists one record per CDR3 protein. The sample holds about 680,000 distinct CDR3 sequences, approximately 50% seen once.

The sequence derives from a woman in her sixties or seventies in good health. Material for sequencing was blood. V gene TRBV20-1 combines with J gene TRBJ1-2, with D perhaps matching TRBD1 (5 bases). The CDR3, as DNA: TGCAGTGCTCTCCCCGGGACGAATCGGCGTGGCTACACCTTC. It translates to CSALPGTNRRGYTF.